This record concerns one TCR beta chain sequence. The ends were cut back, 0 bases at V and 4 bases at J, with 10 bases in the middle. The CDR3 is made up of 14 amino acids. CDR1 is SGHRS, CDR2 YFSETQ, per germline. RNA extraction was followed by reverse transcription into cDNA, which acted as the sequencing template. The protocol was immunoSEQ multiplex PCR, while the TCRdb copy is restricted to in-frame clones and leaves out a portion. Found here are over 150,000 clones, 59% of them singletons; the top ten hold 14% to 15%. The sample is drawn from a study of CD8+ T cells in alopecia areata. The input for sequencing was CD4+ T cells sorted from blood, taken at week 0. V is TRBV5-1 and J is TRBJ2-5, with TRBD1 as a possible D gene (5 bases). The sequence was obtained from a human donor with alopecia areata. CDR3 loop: CASSLGQRLETQYF. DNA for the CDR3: TGCGCCAGCAGCTTGGGACAGAGGCTAGAGACCCAGTACTTC.